Presented here are 17 T cell receptor beta chains from one specimen sequenced in a study of T cell changes during pregnancy in multiple sclerosis. The data were produced by immunoSEQ multiplex PCR, yet TCRdb's version contains in-frame clones alone and is incomplete. The sample has 70,000 to 85,000 clones, just over 90% seen once. The sample was peripheral blood, taken before pregnancy. These receptors all come from a female donor with multiple sclerosis, enrolled in a pregnancy study.

Comments on this clone: This sample includes further DNA sequences coding for the same CDR3. The genes are TRBV29-1 and TRBJ2-3; D is undetermined. V was pared by 8 bases and J by 3 bases, with 12 bases between. The CDR3 covers 12 residues. Germline CDR1 SQVTM, CDR2 ANQGSEA. CDR3 DNA sequence: TGCAGCTCGGGTGGCGGAACAGATACGCAGTATTTT. It encodes CSSGGGTDTQYF.

V gene TRBV7-9 combines with J gene TRBJ1-2; no reliable D call. CDR3 length equals 12 residues. Trimming cost V 2 bases and J 7 bases, with 8 bases left between them. Germline V lookup: CDR1 SEHNR, CDR2 FQNEAQ (reference sequence). The CDR3 region is CASSLNLVGYTF. The CDR3 DNA reads as TGTGCCAGCAGCTTAAATTTAGTTGGCTACACCTTC.

This rearrangement joins TRBV19 to TRBJ1-3; tentatively, D is TRBD1 (6 bases). This CDR3 has 16 amino acids. Germline CDR1 and CDR2: LNHDA and SQIVND (reference sequence). V dropped 5 bases and J dropped 0 bases, with 14 bases sitting between them. The CDR3 sequence is CASSDRTATSGNTIYF. CDR3 bases: TGTGCCAGTAGTGACAGGACTGCCACCTCTGGAAACACCATATATTTT.

V gene TRBV27 combines with J gene TRBJ2-5; 8 bases map to TRBD2. The CDR3 is 15 amino acids. CDR1 is MNHEY, CDR2 SMNVEV, per germline (reference sequence). J was trimmed by 4 bases and V by 2 bases; bases with no gene match: 6. Here the CDR3 DNA reads TGTGCCAGCAGTTTAACTAGCGGTATGGGAGAGACCCAGTACTTC. Translating it yields CASSLTSGMGETQYF.

This chain links TRBV19 with TRBJ2-1, with 7 positions matching TRBD1. After removal of 2 bases from V and 4 bases from J, the junction contained 5 bases not matched to a gene. The CDR3 contains 15 residues. Germline lookup yields CDR1 LNHDA and CDR2 SQIVND (reference sequence). CDR3 nucleotides: TGTGCCAGTAGTATAACAGGGGTCCTATACAATGAGCAGTTCTTC. Translated: CASSITGVLYNEQFF.

The chain joins TRBV25-1 to TRBJ2-1; no definite D call. CDR3 size: 12 residues. Trimming pared 5 bases from V and 9 bases from J, leaving 11 bases between. Looked up from germline, CDR1 is MGHDK and CDR2 is SYGVNS. As DNA, the CDR3 is TGTGCCAGCAGTCTCTCGTGGAGTGAGCAGTTCTTC. It specifies CASSLSWSEQFF.

J is TRBJ1-1 and V is TRBV28, with a weak D call TRBD1 (6 bases). V dropped 6 bases and J dropped 6 bases, with 17 bases sitting between them. The V gene's germline CDR1 is MDHEN and CDR2 SYDVKM. The CDR3 spans 14 residues. CDR3 region: CASSPGTINAEAFF. Here the CDR3 DNA reads TGTGCCAGCAGCCCAGGGACAATCAACGCTGAAGCTTTCTTT.

The chain has TRBV6-6 and TRBJ2-3; D is possibly TRBD1 (6 bases). With 3 bases removed from V and 0 bases from J, the gap between germline ends came to 10 bases. The CDR3 has 15 amino acids. Germline-derived CDR1 and CDR2 are MNHNY and SVGAGI (reference sequence). CDR3 protein: CASSYWGPSTDTQYF. For the CDR3, the DNA is TGTGCCAGCAGTTATTGGGGGCCTAGCACAGATACGCAGTATTTT.

The rearrangement uses TRBV27 and TRBJ1-2; 9 nucleotides match TRBD1. Germline V gene data show CDR1 as MNHEY and CDR2 as SMNVEV (reference sequence). The CDR3 loop spans 16 amino acids. The V segment lost 3 bases and the J segment 5 bases; nucleotides outside the gene matches: 10. CDR3 DNA sequence: TGTGCCAGCAGTTTCCGACACTCCGGGACAGGGTATGGCTACACCTTC. Translated: CASSFRHSGTGYGYTF.

The chain is built from TRBV10-3 and TRBJ2-3; TRBD2 matches 10 bases. The germline V gene has CDR1 ENHRY and CDR2 SYGVKD. The CDR3 loop spans 14 amino acids. The J segment lost 10 bases and the V segment lost 5 bases, leaving 9 bases of the junction unmatched. The CDR3 DNA follows: TGTGCCATCAGTCCGGGACTAGCGTCCGAGGCGCAGTATTTT. This translates into CAISPGLASEAQYF.

The chain joins TRBV9 to TRBJ2-1; 7 nucleotides match TRBD2. V dropped 8 bases and J dropped 5; count of bases not matched to a gene: 4. Germline-derived CDR1 and CDR2 are SGDLS and YYNGEE. The CDR3 is 12 amino acids. The DNA for the CDR3 is TGTGCCAGTAGTCTAGCGGACAATGAGCAGTTCTTC. Its translation: CASSLADNEQFF.

The genes are TRBV2 and TRBJ1-4; TRBD1 matches at 7 bases. The J segment lost 7 bases and the V segment lost 7 bases, leaving 9 bases of the junction unmatched. From germline, CDR1 is SNHLY and CDR2 FYNNEI. This CDR3 is built from 14 residues. CDR3 sequence reads: CASTVRQGPEKLFF. The CDR3 coding sequence is TGTGCCAGCACCGTCCGACAGGGCCCTGAAAAACTGTTTTTT.

This chain connects TRBV9 to TRBJ1-2; no clear D. The germline gives CDR1 SGDLS, CDR2 YYNGEE. The CDR3 sequence is 13 residues long. V lost 2 bases, J lost 4 bases, and 9 bases lay in between. The CDR3: CASSVGEGYGYTF. CDR3 DNA: TGTGCCAGCAGCGTCGGAGAGGGCTATGGCTACACCTTC.

The chain is built from TRBV6-1 and TRBJ1-3; D ambiguous. The CDR3 is 16 residues long. CDR1 is MNHNS, CDR2 SASEGT, per germline. V was trimmed by 2 bases and J by 2 bases, leaving 13 bases between them. The CDR3 sequence is CASSETAGLAGNTIYF. CDR3 DNA sequence: TGTGCCAGCAGTGAAACCGCGGGGTTGGCTGGAAACACCATATATTTT.

This chain connects TRBV7-3 to TRBJ2-1, with 8 bases that match TRBD2. This CDR3 is built from 15 residues. Germline assignment: CDR1 SGHTA and CDR2 FQGTGA. With V trimmed by 5 bases and J by 2 bases, 5 bases remained unmatched. The CDR3 DNA is TGTGCCAGCAGCCGTAGCGGGGCTACCTACAATGAGCAGTTCTTC. Translated, it gives CASSRSGATYNEQFF. The full variable domain, with the rest looked up from reference TRBV7-3 and TRBJ2-1, is GAGVSQTPSNKVTEKGKYVELRCDPISGHTALYWYRQSLGQGPEFLIYFQGTGAADDSGLPNDRFFAVRPEGSVSTLKIQRTERGDSAVYLCASSRSGATYNEQFFGPGTRLTVL.

This rearrangement joins TRBV7-6 to TRBJ1-3; D not resolved. CDR1 is SGHVS, CDR2 FNYEAQ, per germline. This CDR3 has 12 amino acids. V lost 5 bases and J 2 bases, leaving 4 bases between the germline ends. The chain's CDR3 is CASSPTGNTIYF. The CDR3 nucleotides are TGTGCCAGCAGCCCCACTGGAAACACCATATATTTT.

The rearrangement joins TRBV11-3 to TRBJ2-5; 8 nucleotides line up with TRBD2. Germline V lookup: CDR1 SGHNT, CDR2 YENEEA. This CDR3 region has 16 residues. The V and J ends lost 4 bases and 0 bases, in that order; junction bases with no gene match: 7. CDR3 protein: CASSSGGTGNQETQYF. The CDR3 DNA sequence: TGTGCCAGCAGCTCGGGGGGGACCGGGAACCAAGAGACCCAGTACTTC.